This is a list of T cell receptor beta chains from one sample in a study of control samples from healthy donors and cancer patients. Measured with immunoSEQ multiplex PCR; TCRdb has only the in-frame clones, and not every one. The sample gives 75,000 to 100,000 clones, about 86% of which show up once; less than 15% is in the top ten. Sample: blood. The receptor set was obtained from a man under 40 in good health. Each CDR3 is given with its conserved first and last residue. The order of the fields is clone size, V gene, D gene, J gene, CDR3 DNA, CDR3 protein. D genes are given only for firm matches. Clone size appears in some rows only: once, few, many, or a class for an expanded clone.

abundance: -
v_gene: TRBV9
d_gene: -
j_gene: TRBJ2-5
CDR3nt: TGTGCCAGCAGCGTAGGAGGGGCTGTAGAGACCCAGTACTTC
CDR3aa: CASSVGGAVETQYF

abundance: -
v_gene: TRBV11-2
d_gene: -
j_gene: TRBJ2-1
CDR3nt: TGTGCCAGCCGACCTCAGGGGTACAATGAGCAGTTCTTC
CDR3aa: CASRPQGYNEQFF

abundance: once
v_gene: TRBV20-1
d_gene: -
j_gene: TRBJ2-3
CDR3nt: TGCAGTGCTAGTGACAGCACAGATACGCAGTATTTT
CDR3aa: CSASDSTDTQYF

abundance: -
v_gene: TRBV11-3
d_gene: TRBD2
j_gene: TRBJ2-1
CDR3nt: TGTGCCAGCAGCTTAGATTACGGGACTAGCGGGAGTTATAGAGGGAATGAGCAGTTCTTC
CDR3aa: CASSLDYGTSGSYRGNEQFF

abundance: -
v_gene: TRBV5-6
d_gene: TRBD2
j_gene: TRBJ2-3
CDR3nt: TGTGCCAGCAGCTTATTGAGCGGGAGGGGGGATACGCAGTATTTT
CDR3aa: CASSLLSGRGDTQYF

abundance: -
v_gene: TRBV12-3/TRBV12-4
d_gene: -
j_gene: TRBJ2-2
CDR3nt: TGTGCCAGCAGTCAAGGGGGTCGGGAGCTGTTTTTT
CDR3aa: CASSQGGRELFF

abundance: -
v_gene: TRBV6-5
d_gene: TRBD1
j_gene: TRBJ2-7
CDR3nt: TGTGCCAGCGAGACAGGGGACGAAATTTCCCACGAGCAGTACTTC
CDR3aa: CASETGDEISHEQYF

abundance: -
v_gene: TRBV20-1
d_gene: -
j_gene: TRBJ1-4
CDR3nt: TGCAGTGCTGCCCAGGAAAAACTGTTTTTT
CDR3aa: CSAAQEKLFF

abundance: -
v_gene: TRBV7-9
d_gene: TRBD2
j_gene: TRBJ2-2
CDR3nt: TGTGCCAGCAGCCCCCTTCTAGCGGGAGGGCCCGACACCGGGGAGCTGTTTTTT
CDR3aa: CASSPLLAGGPDTGELFF

abundance: -
v_gene: TRBV12-3/TRBV12-4
d_gene: -
j_gene: TRBJ2-1
CDR3nt: TGTGCCAGCAGAAATAACATGGGTGAGCAGTTCTTC
CDR3aa: CASRNNMGEQFF

abundance: once
v_gene: TRBV5-1
d_gene: -
j_gene: TRBJ2-1
CDR3nt: TGCGCCAGCAGGGGGAGCGGACCCTACAATGAGCAGTTCTTC
CDR3aa: CASRGSGPYNEQFF

abundance: -
v_gene: TRBV10-3
d_gene: -
j_gene: TRBJ1-5
CDR3nt: TGTGCCATCAGTGCCCTAAGGGGCCAGAGCAATCAGCCCCAGCATTTT
CDR3aa: CAISALRGQSNQPQHF

abundance: -
v_gene: TRBV3-1/TRBV3-2
d_gene: TRBD2
j_gene: TRBJ2-2
CDR3nt: TGTGCCAGCAGCCAAGAGGGTTGGAGACTAGCGGGAGAACGCGACACCGGGGAGCTGTTTTTT
CDR3aa: CASSQEGWRLAGERDTGELFF

abundance: -
v_gene: TRBV5-1
d_gene: -
j_gene: TRBJ1-2
CDR3nt: TGCGCCAGCAGCTTGGAGGGGGTCGGCTACACCTTC
CDR3aa: CASSLEGVGYTF

abundance: -
v_gene: TRBV11-3
d_gene: TRBD1
j_gene: TRBJ2-2
CDR3nt: TGTGCCAGCAGCCCCGGACAGGGTGAAACCGGGGAGCTGTTTTTT
CDR3aa: CASSPGQGETGELFF

abundance: once
v_gene: TRBV5-6
d_gene: -
j_gene: TRBJ1-5
CDR3nt: TGTGCCAGCAGCTTGGGGGGGGTAGGCCAGCCCCAGCATTTT
CDR3aa: CASSLGGVGQPQHF

abundance: -
v_gene: TRBV2
d_gene: -
j_gene: TRBJ1-4
CDR3nt: TGTGCCAGCAGACACGAGGGGGCAACTAATGAAAAACTGTTTTTT
CDR3aa: CASRHEGATNEKLFF

abundance: -
v_gene: TRBV9
d_gene: -
j_gene: TRBJ2-5
CDR3nt: TGTGCCAGCAGCGTAGGAGCTAGCGACCAAGAGACCCAGTACTTC
CDR3aa: CASSVGASDQETQYF

abundance: -
v_gene: TRBV4-1
d_gene: -
j_gene: TRBJ2-3
CDR3nt: TGCGCCAGCAGCCGGGACGGACCCGTTGGTCTTCCCTCTCCTGAGTATTTT
CDR3aa: CASSRDGPVGLPSPEYF

abundance: once
v_gene: TRBV28
d_gene: TRBD1
j_gene: TRBJ1-2
CDR3nt: TGTGCCAGCAGCCTATCTTCAGGGGGCTATGGCTACACCTTC
CDR3aa: CASSLSSGGYGYTF

abundance: -
v_gene: TRBV10-3
d_gene: TRBD1
j_gene: TRBJ1-6
CDR3nt: TGTGCCATCAGTGAACCAAGACAGGGGGCGGGCTCCTATAATTCACCCCTCCACTTT
CDR3aa: CAISEPRQGAGSYNSPLHF

abundance: -
v_gene: TRBV19
d_gene: TRBD2
j_gene: TRBJ2-6
CDR3nt: TGTGCCAGTAGTAGGGAGGGGACCGTATTAGGCACTGGGGCCAACGTCCTGACTTTC
CDR3aa: CASSREGTVLGTGANVLTF

abundance: -
v_gene: TRBV4-2
d_gene: -
j_gene: TRBJ2-2
CDR3nt: TGTGCCAGCAGCCAAGACGTGGGACGGGGTATGACCGGGGAGCTGTTTTTT
CDR3aa: CASSQDVGRGMTGELFF

abundance: -
v_gene: TRBV11-2
d_gene: TRBD1
j_gene: TRBJ1-5
CDR3nt: TGTGCCAGCAGCCTAGGGACAGGGGCCCGCCAGCCCCAGCATTTT
CDR3aa: CASSLGTGARQPQHF

abundance: -
v_gene: TRBV2
d_gene: -
j_gene: TRBJ2-6
CDR3nt: TGTGCCAGCAGTGAAGGGGCCAACGTCCTGACTTTC
CDR3aa: CASSEGANVLTF

abundance: -
v_gene: TRBV10-2
d_gene: -
j_gene: TRBJ2-7
CDR3nt: TGCGCCAGCAGCGACCATACCTACGAGCAGTACTTC
CDR3aa: CASSDHTYEQYF

abundance: -
v_gene: TRBV4-1
d_gene: -
j_gene: TRBJ1-2
CDR3nt: TGCGCCAGCAGCCCCTCTGGGCAGACTTATAACTATGGCTACACCTTC
CDR3aa: CASSPSGQTYNYGYTF

abundance: -
v_gene: TRBV5-6
d_gene: TRBD1
j_gene: TRBJ2-7
CDR3nt: TGTGCCAGCAGGGACCTCTCCGGGACAGGGGCCTACGAGCAGTACTTC
CDR3aa: CASRDLSGTGAYEQYF

abundance: -
v_gene: TRBV6-2/TRBV6-3
d_gene: -
j_gene: TRBJ1-6
CDR3nt: TGTGCCAGCAGTTACGCAGGGTCAGGATCACCCCTCCACTTT
CDR3aa: CASSYAGSGSPLHF

abundance: -
v_gene: TRBV2
d_gene: -
j_gene: TRBJ2-2
CDR3nt: TGTGCCAGCGGGATTCGGAACACCGGGGAGCTGTTTTTT
CDR3aa: CASGIRNTGELFF

abundance: -
v_gene: TRBV30
d_gene: -
j_gene: TRBJ1-5
CDR3nt: TGTGCCTGGAGTGTCCGTCCCGCGGGGGCTTCTTCTCAGCCCCAGCATTTT
CDR3aa: CAWSVRPAGASSQPQHF

abundance: few
v_gene: TRBV5-1
d_gene: -
j_gene: TRBJ2-5
CDR3nt: TGCGCCAGCAGCTTGGTAGGGGATTCGGAGACCCAGTACTTC
CDR3aa: CASSLVGDSETQYF

abundance: -
v_gene: TRBV9
d_gene: -
j_gene: TRBJ2-3
CDR3nt: TGTGCCAGCAGCGTAGGGGGACTTCATGGTAGCGAGGCAGATACGCAGTATTTT
CDR3aa: CASSVGGLHGSEADTQYF

abundance: once
v_gene: TRBV11-3
d_gene: -
j_gene: TRBJ2-7
CDR3nt: TGTGCCAGCAGCCCGAGGACAGCCTTACCCTGGGAGCAGTACTTC
CDR3aa: CASSPRTALPWEQYF

abundance: -
v_gene: TRBV21-1
d_gene: -
j_gene: TRBJ2-7
CDR3nt: TGTGCCAGCAGGGAGAGGGGGGGTCTTGGGCAGGGAGGCTGGCTCGAGCAGTACTTC
CDR3aa: CASRERGGLGQGGWLEQYF

abundance: -
v_gene: TRBV2
d_gene: TRBD1
j_gene: TRBJ2-2
CDR3nt: TGTGCCACCAGAACCGGGACAGGGGGGTTCGGGGAGCTGTTTTTT
CDR3aa: CATRTGTGGFGELFF

abundance: -
v_gene: TRBV7-8
d_gene: TRBD1
j_gene: TRBJ1-3
CDR3nt: TGTGCCAGCAGCTTCGATAAGGGGGCGGGAAACACCATATATTTT
CDR3aa: CASSFDKGAGNTIYF

abundance: -
v_gene: TRBV21-1
d_gene: -
j_gene: TRBJ1-3
CDR3nt: TGTGCCAGGGGGGGAGGGACTGGAAACACCATATATTTT
CDR3aa: CARGGGTGNTIYF

abundance: few
v_gene: TRBV4-1
d_gene: -
j_gene: TRBJ2-3
CDR3nt: TGCGCCAGCAGCCAAGGGGAAGGTAGCGGAGATACGCAGTATTTT
CDR3aa: CASSQGEGSGDTQYF

abundance: -
v_gene: TRBV28
d_gene: -
j_gene: TRBJ2-1
CDR3nt: TGTGCCAGCAGTTCCCTTTTCCAGCAGTTCTTC
CDR3aa: CASSSLFQQFF

abundance: -
v_gene: TRBV7-9
d_gene: TRBD1
j_gene: TRBJ1-2
CDR3nt: TGTGCCAGCAGCTTGACAGGGACGGTGGATGGCTACACCTTC
CDR3aa: CASSLTGTVDGYTF

abundance: once
v_gene: TRBV7-9
d_gene: -
j_gene: TRBJ2-2
CDR3nt: TGTGCCAGCAGCTTGATCGGCCTAGCTAATACCGGGGAGCTGTTTTTT
CDR3aa: CASSLIGLANTGELFF

abundance: -
v_gene: TRBV5-6
d_gene: TRBD2
j_gene: TRBJ2-7
CDR3nt: TGTGCCAGCAGCTGGGCGTCTAGCGGGGTCCACGAGCAGTACTTC
CDR3aa: CASSWASSGVHEQYF

abundance: -
v_gene: TRBV6-4
d_gene: -
j_gene: TRBJ2-1
CDR3nt: TGTGCCAGCAGTGAGGGAGACTCCTACAATGAGCAGTTCTTC
CDR3aa: CASSEGDSYNEQFF

abundance: -
v_gene: TRBV2
d_gene: -
j_gene: TRBJ1-2
CDR3nt: TGTGCCAGCAGTGACGATCCTAACTATGGCTACACCTTC
CDR3aa: CASSDDPNYGYTF

abundance: once
v_gene: TRBV19
d_gene: TRBD1
j_gene: TRBJ1-2
CDR3nt: TGTGCCAGTATGGGACAGGACTATGGCTACACCTTC
CDR3aa: CASMGQDYGYTF

abundance: -
v_gene: TRBV21-1
d_gene: -
j_gene: TRBJ2-7
CDR3nt: TGTGCCAGCAGCAAACTAGCGGATTCGAACTACGAGCAGTACTTC
CDR3aa: CASSKLADSNYEQYF

abundance: -
v_gene: TRBV7-2
d_gene: -
j_gene: TRBJ2-2
CDR3nt: TGTGCCAGCAGCTTAGGGGGAGGGGGGGTAACCGGGGAGCTGTTTTTT
CDR3aa: CASSLGGGGVTGELFF

abundance: -
v_gene: TRBV3-1/TRBV3-2
d_gene: -
j_gene: TRBJ2-5
CDR3nt: TGTGCCAGCAGCCAAAATAGCAGGGTCCCAGAGACCCAGTACTTC
CDR3aa: CASSQNSRVPETQYF

abundance: -
v_gene: TRBV15
d_gene: TRBD1
j_gene: TRBJ1-5
CDR3nt: TGTGCCACCAGTGCGGACAGGCGAAGCAATCAGCCCCAGCATTTT
CDR3aa: CATSADRRSNQPQHF

abundance: few
v_gene: TRBV9
d_gene: -
j_gene: TRBJ2-3
CDR3nt: TGTGCCAGCAGCGTAGTTGGACTGTTAGATACGCAGTATTTT
CDR3aa: CASSVVGLLDTQYF

abundance: -
v_gene: TRBV4-1
d_gene: TRBD1
j_gene: TRBJ2-3
CDR3nt: TGCGCCAGCAGCCAAGTAGTATTCGGGACAGGGGTTACAGATACGCAGTATTTT
CDR3aa: CASSQVVFGTGVTDTQYF

abundance: -
v_gene: TRBV12-5
d_gene: TRBD2
j_gene: TRBJ2-7
CDR3nt: TGTGCTAGTGGTCGGGCCTGGGGGGGAGCTGACCACGAGCAGTACTTC
CDR3aa: CASGRAWGGADHEQYF

abundance: -
v_gene: TRBV5-4
d_gene: -
j_gene: TRBJ2-2
CDR3nt: TGTGCCAGCAGCTTGGTCAGCTCCGGGGAGCTGTTTTTT
CDR3aa: CASSLVSSGELFF

abundance: -
v_gene: TRBV5-1
d_gene: TRBD2
j_gene: TRBJ2-3
CDR3nt: TGCGCCAGCAGCTCAATCCCGGGACTAGCGAGCACAGATACGCAGTATTTT
CDR3aa: CASSSIPGLASTDTQYF

abundance: -
v_gene: TRBV5-1
d_gene: TRBD2
j_gene: TRBJ2-5
CDR3nt: TGCGCCAGCAGCATAGCGGGAACGTACCAAGAGACCCAGTACTTC
CDR3aa: CASSIAGTYQETQYF